The 5 T cell receptor beta chains reported below all come from one sample, sequenced in a study of T cell responses to AZD1222 COVID-19 vaccine. TCRdb keeps only in-frame clones here, not all; method: immunoSEQ multiplex PCR. The top ten clones hold about 8% of a sample with around 140,000 clones, 70% to 90% of them seen once. The source was peripheral blood, collected on day 0 of AZD1222 vaccination. Source of these receptors: an adult in good health.

The V gene is TRBV29-1, the J gene TRBJ1-1; a possible D gene is TRBD1 (5 bases). The V end lost 6 bases, the J end lost 7 bases, and 12 bases lay between the germline ends. Germline V gene sequence: CDR1 SQVTM, CDR2 ANQGSEA. There are 11 residues in the CDR3. The CDR3 coding sequence is TGCAGCGTGCACTACAGGCTTGAAGCTTTCTTT. Translated, it gives CSVHYRLEAFF.

V is TRBV14 and J is TRBJ2-3; the D is unclear. With 1 base removed from V and 5 bases from J, the gap between germline ends came to 4 bases. This CDR3 is 12 amino acids long. CDR1 and CDR2 from the germline V gene are SGHDN and FVKESK. The CDR3 DNA is TGTGCCAGCAGCCAAGGGCGAGATACGCAGTATTTT. The encoded protein is CASSQGRDTQYF.

The V and J genes are TRBV7-8 and TRBJ2-5; no reliable D call. Germline values: CDR1 SGHVS, CDR2 FQNEAQ. The V and J ends lost 5 bases and 7 bases respectively, with 11 bases between them. The CDR3 sequence is 12 residues long. The CDR3 nucleotides are TGTGCCAGCAGCCCCTCCCCAGGGACCCAGTACTTC. Translating gives CASSPSPGTQYF.

This sequence joins TRBV5-4 and TRBJ1-2; 7 nucleotides align to TRBD1. Per the germline V gene, CDR1 is SGHNT and CDR2 is YYREEE (reference sequence). The CDR3 length is 14 residues. The ends lost 1 base at V and 3 bases at J; junction bases unmatched: 3. The CDR3 coding sequence is TGTGCCAGCAGCTTGACAGGGGAGCACTATGGCTACACCTTC. Protein: CASSLTGEHYGYTF.

The chain couples TRBV5-1 to TRBJ2-7, with 12 positions matching TRBD2. The germline V gene encodes CDR1 SGHRS and CDR2 YFSETQ. CDR3 length: 16 amino acids. Trimming removed 2 bases from V and 2 bases from J; junction bases left unmatched: 5. CDR3 nucleotides: TGCGCCAGCAGCTTACTAGCGGGAGGACCCGCCTACGAGCAGTACTTC. This gives the protein CASSLLAGGPAYEQYF.